These 2 T cell receptor beta chains came from one sample sequenced in a study of beta chain features in type 1 diabetes (dated by TCRdb to 2016 to 2019). General findings and caveats noted by the study authors: In all four CD4+ subsets, TCRB CDR3 length was moderately but significantly shorter in type 1 diabetes patients.

The library was built by means of the immunoSEQ multiplex PCR assay. The entire amount of isolated RNA was reverse transcribed using the High Capacity cDNA Reverse Transcription Kit, so the sequenced TCRB transcripts were expressed ones. The table comes from immuneACCESS by way of TCRdb, which keeps in-frame sequences with V and J called. Part of the clones is missing from these tables; in studies checked, under half for an unresolved V gene and the rest for unknown reasons. In all, the sample holds roughly 290,000 clones, and 15% of those were seen once. The ten top clones hold approximately 0.015% of the sample. These receptors lack a known antigen. The sequencing sample was made of naive CD4+ T cells from blood. This specimen's cell subset or site label, interpreted: true naive CD4+ T cells. The receptor source for this set is a young man with type 1 diabetes.

The chain uses TRBV6-5 and TRBJ1-2; TRBD1 matches at 9 bases. Germline V CDR1 and CDR2: MNHEY, SVGAGI. This CDR3 has 12 residues. Unmatched junction bases numbered 3, after V lost 4 bases and J lost 9 bases. This CDR3 is CASSWDRDRYTF. The CDR3 bases are TGTGCCAGCAGTTGGGACAGGGATCGCTACACCTTC.

In its sample, this clone was seen a few times. The J gene is TRBJ2-3, the V gene TRBV7-2, with TRBD2 identical over 10 bases. Germline V gene lookup returns CDR1 SGHTA and CDR2 FQGNSA. The CDR3 contains 15 residues. With 2 bases clipped from V and 4 bases from J, the junction kept 3 bases outside the gene matches. CDR3 protein: CASSLKRGGSDTQYF. The DNA for the CDR3 is TGTGCCAGCAGCTTAAAGCGGGGGGGCTCAGATACGCAGTATTTT.